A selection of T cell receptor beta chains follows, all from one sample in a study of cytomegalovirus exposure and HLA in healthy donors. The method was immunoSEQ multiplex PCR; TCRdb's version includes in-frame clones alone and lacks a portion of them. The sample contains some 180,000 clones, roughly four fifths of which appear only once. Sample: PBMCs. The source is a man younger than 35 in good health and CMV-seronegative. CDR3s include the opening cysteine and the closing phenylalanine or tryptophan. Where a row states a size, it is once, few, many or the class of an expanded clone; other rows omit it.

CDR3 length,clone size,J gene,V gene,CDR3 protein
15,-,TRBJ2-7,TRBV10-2,CASSELGQGVYEQYF
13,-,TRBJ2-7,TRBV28,CASSFNFPYEQYF
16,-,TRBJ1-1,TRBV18,CASSRGLGGSNTEAFF
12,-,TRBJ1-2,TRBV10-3,CAISDRGQGYTF
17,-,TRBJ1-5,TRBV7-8,CASSPTTGAGGNQPQHF
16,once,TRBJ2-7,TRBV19,CASSTRDYPTPYEQYF
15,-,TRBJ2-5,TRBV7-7,CASSPVRGARETQYF
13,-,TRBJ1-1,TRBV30,CAWNGQMNTEAFF
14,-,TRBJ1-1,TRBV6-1,CASSGARTRTEAFF
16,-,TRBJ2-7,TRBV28,CASRIDRRALTYEQYF
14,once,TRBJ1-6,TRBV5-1,CASSLVKENSPLHF
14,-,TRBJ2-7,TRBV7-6,CASSRQGASYEQYF
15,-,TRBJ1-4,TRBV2,CASTWGTGPESKLFF
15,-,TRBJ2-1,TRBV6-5,CASSFRLAGNNEQFF
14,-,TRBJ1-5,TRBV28,CASRSTGNNQPQHF
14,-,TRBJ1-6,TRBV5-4,CASSPGQNNSPLHF
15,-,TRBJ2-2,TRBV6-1,CASSEAITGGLGLFF
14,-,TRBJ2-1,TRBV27,CASSPLGGGNEQFF
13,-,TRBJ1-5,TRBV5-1,CASSLGRDQPQHF
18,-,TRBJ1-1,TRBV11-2,CASSTTGTGSQGNTEAFF
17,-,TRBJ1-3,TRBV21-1,CASSTHSWTGEGNTIYF
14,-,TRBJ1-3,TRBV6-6,CASSSSGTGNTIYF
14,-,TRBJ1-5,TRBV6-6,CASTPAGPNQPQHF
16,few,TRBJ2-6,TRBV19,CATKISISSGANVLTF
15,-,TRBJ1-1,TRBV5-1,CASSLGSGINTEAFF
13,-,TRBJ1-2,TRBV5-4,CASRRAPVNGYTF
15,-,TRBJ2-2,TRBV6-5,CASSQGTANTGELFF
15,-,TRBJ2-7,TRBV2,CASVPGLRDPYEQYF
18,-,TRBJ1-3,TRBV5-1,CASSSNALGGGSGNTIYF
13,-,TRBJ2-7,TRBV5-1,CASSRDSLYEQYF
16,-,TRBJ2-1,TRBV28,CASSLGLAGGDNEQFF
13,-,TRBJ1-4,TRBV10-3,CALKGGGREKLFF
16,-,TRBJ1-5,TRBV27,CASSPLSRDSNQPQHF